This T cell receptor beta chain is from a study of T cell responses to AZD1222 COVID-19 vaccine. This clone has only one observation. Its antigen is undetermined. General study points: It should be noted that donors were predominantly white British and more often female, and clonal diversity was possibly underestimated.

Some clones are missing from TCRdb's copy, which holds only in-frame ones; the method was immunoSEQ multiplex PCR. The sample has roughly 200,000 clones; just over 85% are singletons. The V end lost 2 bases, the J end lost 3 bases, and 11 bases lay between the germline ends. Germline CDR1 MNHEY, CDR2 SVGAGI. CDR3 size: 15 residues. This sequence was found in an adult in good health. The source was peripheral blood, collected on day 0 of AZD1222 vaccination. J is TRBJ1-3 and V is TRBV6-5, with D possibly TRBD1 on 6 matching bases. The CDR3 here is CASSYGGAHGNTIYF. In DNA form, the CDR3 reads TGTGCCAGCAGTTACGGGGGGGCGCATGGAAACACCATATATTTT.